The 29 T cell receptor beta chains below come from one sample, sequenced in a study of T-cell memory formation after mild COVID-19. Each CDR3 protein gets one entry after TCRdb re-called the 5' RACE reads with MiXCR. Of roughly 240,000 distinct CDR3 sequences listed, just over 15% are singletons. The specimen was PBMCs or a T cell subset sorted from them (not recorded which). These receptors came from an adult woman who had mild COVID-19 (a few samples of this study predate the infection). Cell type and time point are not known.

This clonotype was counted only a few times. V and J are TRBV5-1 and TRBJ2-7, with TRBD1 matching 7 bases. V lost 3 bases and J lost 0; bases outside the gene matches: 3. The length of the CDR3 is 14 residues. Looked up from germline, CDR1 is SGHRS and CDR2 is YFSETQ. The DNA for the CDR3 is TGCGCCAGCAGCTGGGGGACAGCCTCCTACGAGCAGTACTTC. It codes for CASSWGTASYEQYF. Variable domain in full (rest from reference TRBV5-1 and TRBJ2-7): KAGVTQTPRYLIKTRGQQVTLSCSPISGHRSVSWYQQTPGQGLQFLFEYFSETQRNKGNFPGRFSGRQFSNSRSEMNVSTLELGDSALYLCASSWGTASYEQYFGPGTRLTVT.

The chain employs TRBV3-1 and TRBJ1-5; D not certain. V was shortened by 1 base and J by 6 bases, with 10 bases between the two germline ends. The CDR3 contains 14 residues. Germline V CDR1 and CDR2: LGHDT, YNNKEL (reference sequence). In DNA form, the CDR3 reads TGTGCCAGCAGCCAAGGTTCGGGGTCTCAGCCCCAGCATTTT. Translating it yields CASSQGSGSQPQHF.

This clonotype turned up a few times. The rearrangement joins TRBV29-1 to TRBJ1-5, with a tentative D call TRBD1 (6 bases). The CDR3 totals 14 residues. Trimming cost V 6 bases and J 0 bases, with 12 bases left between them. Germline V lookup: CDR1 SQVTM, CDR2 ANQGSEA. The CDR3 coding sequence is TGCAGCGTGAGGGGGGGGAATAGCAATCAGCCCCAGCATTTT. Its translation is CSVRGGNSNQPQHF.

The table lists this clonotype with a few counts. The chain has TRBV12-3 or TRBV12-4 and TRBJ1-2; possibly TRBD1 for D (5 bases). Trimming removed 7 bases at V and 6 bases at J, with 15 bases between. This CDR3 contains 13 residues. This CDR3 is CASTNTQGDGYTF. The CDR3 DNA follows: TGTGCCAGCACCAATACTCAAGGGGATGGCTACACCTTC.

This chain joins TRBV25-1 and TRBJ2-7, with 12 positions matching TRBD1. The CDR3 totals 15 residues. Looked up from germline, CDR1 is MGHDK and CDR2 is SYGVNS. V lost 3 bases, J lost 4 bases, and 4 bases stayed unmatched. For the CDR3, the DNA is TGTGCCAGCAGTGACCAGGGACAGGGGGCTTACGAGCAGTACTTC. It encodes CASSDQGQGAYEQYF.

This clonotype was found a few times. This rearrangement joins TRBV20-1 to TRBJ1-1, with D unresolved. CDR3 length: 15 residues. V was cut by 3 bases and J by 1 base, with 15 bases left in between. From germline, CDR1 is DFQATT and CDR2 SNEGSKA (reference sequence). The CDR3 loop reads CSARDGGGKNTEAFF. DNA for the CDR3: TGCAGTGCTAGGGATGGCGGAGGAAAGAACACTGAAGCTTTCTTT.

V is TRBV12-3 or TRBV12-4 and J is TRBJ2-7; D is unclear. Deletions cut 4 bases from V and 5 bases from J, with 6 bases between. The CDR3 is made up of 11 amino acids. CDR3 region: CASSSVHEQYF. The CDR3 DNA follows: TGTGCCAGCAGTTCCGTCCACGAGCAGTACTTC.

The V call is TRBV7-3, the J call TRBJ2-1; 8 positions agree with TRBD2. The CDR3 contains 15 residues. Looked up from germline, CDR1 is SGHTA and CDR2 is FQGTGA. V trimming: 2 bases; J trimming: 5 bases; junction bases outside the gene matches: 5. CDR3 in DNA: TGTGCCAGCAGCTTAGGGGGACTAGTCAACAATGAGCAGTTCTTC. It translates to CASSLGGLVNNEQFF.

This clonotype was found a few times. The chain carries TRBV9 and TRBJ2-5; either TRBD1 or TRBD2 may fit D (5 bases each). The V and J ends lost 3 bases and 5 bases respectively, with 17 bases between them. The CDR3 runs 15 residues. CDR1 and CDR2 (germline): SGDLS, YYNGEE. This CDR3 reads CASSAGAPTVETQYF. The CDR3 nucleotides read TGTGCCAGCAGCGCCGGGGCCCCCACGGTGGAGACCCAGTACTTC.

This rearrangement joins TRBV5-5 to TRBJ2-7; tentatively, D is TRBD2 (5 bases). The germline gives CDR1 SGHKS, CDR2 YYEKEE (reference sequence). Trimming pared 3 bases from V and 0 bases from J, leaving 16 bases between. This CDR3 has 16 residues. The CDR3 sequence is CASSSNGVMSSYEQYF. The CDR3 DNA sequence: TGTGCCAGCAGCTCGAACGGGGTGATGAGCTCCTACGAGCAGTACTTC. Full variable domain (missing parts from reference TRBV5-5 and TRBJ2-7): DAGVTQSPTHLIKTRGQQVTLRCSPISGHKSVSWYQQVLGQGPQFIFQYYEKEERGRGNFPDRFSARQFPNYSSELNVNALLLGDSALYLCASSSNGVMSSYEQYFGPGTRLTVT.

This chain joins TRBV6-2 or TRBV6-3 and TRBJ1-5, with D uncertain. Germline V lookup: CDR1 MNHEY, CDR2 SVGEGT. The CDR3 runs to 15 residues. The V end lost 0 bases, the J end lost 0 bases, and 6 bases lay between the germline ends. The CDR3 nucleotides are TGTGCCAGCAGTTACTCTGGCAATAGCAATCAGCCCCAGCATTTT. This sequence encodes CASSYSGNSNQPQHF.

The CDR3 loop is CASSRRGGGDQPQHF. The CDR3 nucleotides read TGTGCCAGCAGCCGAAGGGGAGGGGGCGATCAGCCCCAGCATTTT. This chain links TRBV7-2 with TRBJ1-5; 7 nucleotides line up with TRBD1. Trimming took 5 bases from V and 5 from J; bases not matched to a gene: 9. The CDR3 spans 15 residues. CDR1 is SGHTA, CDR2 FQGNSA, per germline.

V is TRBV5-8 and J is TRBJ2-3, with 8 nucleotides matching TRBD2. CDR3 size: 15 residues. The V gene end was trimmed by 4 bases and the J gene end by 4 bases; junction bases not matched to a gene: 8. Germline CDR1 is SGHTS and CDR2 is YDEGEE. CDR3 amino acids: CASSLISGGADTQYF. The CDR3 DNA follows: TGTGCCAGCAGCCTGATCAGCGGGGGCGCAGATACGCAGTATTTT.

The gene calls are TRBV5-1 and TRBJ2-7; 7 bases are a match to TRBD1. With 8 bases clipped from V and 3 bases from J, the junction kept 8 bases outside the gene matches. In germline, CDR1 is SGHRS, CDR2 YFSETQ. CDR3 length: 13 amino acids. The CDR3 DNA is TGCGCCAGTACGACAGGGACGGACTACGAGCAGTACTTC. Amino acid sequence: CASTTGTDYEQYF.

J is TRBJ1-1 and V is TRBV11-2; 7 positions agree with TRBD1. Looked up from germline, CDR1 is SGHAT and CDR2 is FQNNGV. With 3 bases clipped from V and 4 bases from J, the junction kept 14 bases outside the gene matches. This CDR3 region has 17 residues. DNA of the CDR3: TGTGCCAGCAGCTTGGGACGGCGGGACAGAAAAAGCACTGAAGCTTTCTTT. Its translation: CASSLGRRDRKSTEAFF.

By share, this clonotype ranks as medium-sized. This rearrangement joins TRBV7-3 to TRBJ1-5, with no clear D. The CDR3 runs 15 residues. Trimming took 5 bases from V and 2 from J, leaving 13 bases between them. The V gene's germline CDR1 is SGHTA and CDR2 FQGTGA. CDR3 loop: CASSESDGCNQPQHF. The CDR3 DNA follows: TGTGCCAGCAGCGAATCCGACGGTTGCAATCAGCCCCAGCATTTT. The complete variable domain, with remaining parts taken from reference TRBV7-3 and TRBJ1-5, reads GAGVSQTPSNKVTEKGKYVELRCDPISGHTALYWYRQSLGQGPEFLIYFQGTGAADDSGLPNDRFFAVRPEGSVSTLKIQRTERGDSAVYLCASSESDGCNQPQHFGDGTRLSIL.

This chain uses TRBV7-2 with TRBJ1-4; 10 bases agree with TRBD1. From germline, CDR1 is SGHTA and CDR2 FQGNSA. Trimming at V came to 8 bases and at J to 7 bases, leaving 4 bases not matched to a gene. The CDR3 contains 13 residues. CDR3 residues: CASGWTGGEKLFF. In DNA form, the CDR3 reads TGTGCCAGCGGATGGACAGGGGGTGAAAAACTGTTTTTT.

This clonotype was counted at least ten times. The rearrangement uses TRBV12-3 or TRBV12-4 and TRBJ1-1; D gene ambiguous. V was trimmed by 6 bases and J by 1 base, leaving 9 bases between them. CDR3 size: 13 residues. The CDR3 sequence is CASSQYRNTEAFF. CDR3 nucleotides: TGTGCCAGCAGCCAATACAGGAACACTGAAGCTTTCTTT.

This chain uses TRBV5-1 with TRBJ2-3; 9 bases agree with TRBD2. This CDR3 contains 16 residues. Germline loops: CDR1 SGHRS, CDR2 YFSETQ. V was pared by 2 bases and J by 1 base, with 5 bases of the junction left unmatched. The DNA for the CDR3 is TGCGCCAGCAGCTTCGTCGCGGGAGGGGGCACAGATACGCAGTATTTT. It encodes CASSFVAGGGTDTQYF.

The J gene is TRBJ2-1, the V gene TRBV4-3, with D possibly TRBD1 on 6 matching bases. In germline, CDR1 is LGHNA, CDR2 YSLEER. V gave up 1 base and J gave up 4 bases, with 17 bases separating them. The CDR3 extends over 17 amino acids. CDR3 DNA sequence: TGCGCCAGCAGCCAAGTCCCACAGGGTGTTGAGTACAATGAGCAGTTCTTC. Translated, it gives CASSQVPQGVEYNEQFF.

CDR3 in amino acids: CSVEDASGYGYTF. The CDR3 DNA reads as TGCAGCGTTGAAGACGCCTCGGGTTATGGCTACACCTTC. The V call is TRBV29-1, the J call TRBJ1-2; D unclear. The V end lost 0 bases, the J end lost 5 bases, and 10 bases lay between the germline ends. This CDR3 contains 13 residues. In germline, CDR1 is SQVTM, CDR2 ANQGSEA.

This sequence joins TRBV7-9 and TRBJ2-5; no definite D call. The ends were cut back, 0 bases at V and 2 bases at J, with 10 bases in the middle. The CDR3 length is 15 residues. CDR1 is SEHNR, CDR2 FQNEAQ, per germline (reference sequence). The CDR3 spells CASSLASSGQETQYF. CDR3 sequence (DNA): TGTGCCAGCAGCTTAGCGAGCAGTGGACAAGAGACCCAGTACTTC. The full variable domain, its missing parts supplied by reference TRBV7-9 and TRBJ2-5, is DTGVSQNPRHKITKRGQNVTFRCDPISEHNRLYWYRQTLGQGPEFLTYFQNEAQLEKSRLLSDRFSAERPKGSFSTLEIQRTEQGDSAMYLCASSLASSGQETQYFGPGTRLLVL.

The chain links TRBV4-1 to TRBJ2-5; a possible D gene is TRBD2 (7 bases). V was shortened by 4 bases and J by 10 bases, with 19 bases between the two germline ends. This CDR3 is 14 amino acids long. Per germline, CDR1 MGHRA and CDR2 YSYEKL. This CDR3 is CASSPYAGARFQYF. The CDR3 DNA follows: TGCGCCAGCAGCCCTTACGCGGGGGCGCGTTTCCAGTACTTC.

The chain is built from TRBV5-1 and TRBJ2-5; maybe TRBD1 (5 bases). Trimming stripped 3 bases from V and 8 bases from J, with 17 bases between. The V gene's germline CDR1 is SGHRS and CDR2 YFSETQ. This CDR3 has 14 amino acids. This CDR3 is CASSSDWGVETQYF. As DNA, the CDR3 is TGCGCCAGCAGCTCAGACTGGGGCGTAGAAACCCAGTACTTC. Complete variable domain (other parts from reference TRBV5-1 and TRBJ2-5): KAGVTQTPRYLIKTRGQQVTLSCSPISGHRSVSWYQQTPGQGLQFLFEYFSETQRNKGNFPGRFSGRQFSNSRSEMNVSTLELGDSALYLCASSSDWGVETQYFGPGTRLLVL.

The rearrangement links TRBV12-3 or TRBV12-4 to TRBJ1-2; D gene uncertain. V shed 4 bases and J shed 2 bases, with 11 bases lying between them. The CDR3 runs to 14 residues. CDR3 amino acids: CASSWRQQNYGYTF. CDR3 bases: TGTGCCAGCAGTTGGCGTCAGCAGAACTATGGCTACACCTTC.

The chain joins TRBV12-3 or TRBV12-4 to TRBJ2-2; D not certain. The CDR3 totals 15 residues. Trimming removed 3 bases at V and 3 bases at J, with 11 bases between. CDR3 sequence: CASSFASPDTGELFF. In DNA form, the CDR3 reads TGTGCCAGCAGTTTTGCCAGCCCCGACACCGGGGAGCTGTTTTTT.

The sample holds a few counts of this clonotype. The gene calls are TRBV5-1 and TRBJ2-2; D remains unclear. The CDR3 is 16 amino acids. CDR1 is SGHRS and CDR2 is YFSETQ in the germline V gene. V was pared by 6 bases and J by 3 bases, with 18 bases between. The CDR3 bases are TGCGCCAGCACCCGGACCAGCTTGTCCGACACCGGGGAGCTGTTTTTT. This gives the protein CASTRTSLSDTGELFF.

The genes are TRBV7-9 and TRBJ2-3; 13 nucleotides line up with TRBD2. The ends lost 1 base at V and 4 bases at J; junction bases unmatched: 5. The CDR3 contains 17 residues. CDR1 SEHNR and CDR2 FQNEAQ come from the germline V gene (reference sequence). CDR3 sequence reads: CASSLGRLAGGPDTQYF. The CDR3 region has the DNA TGTGCCAGCAGCTTAGGCCGACTAGCGGGAGGACCAGATACGCAGTATTTT.

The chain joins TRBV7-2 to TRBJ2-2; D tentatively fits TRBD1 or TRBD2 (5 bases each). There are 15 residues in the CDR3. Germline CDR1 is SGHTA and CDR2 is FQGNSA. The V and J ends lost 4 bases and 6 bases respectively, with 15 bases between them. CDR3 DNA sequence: TGTGCCAGCAGCTGGGGACCAGAGGGAGCCGGGGAGCTGTTTTTT. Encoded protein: CASSWGPEGAGELFF. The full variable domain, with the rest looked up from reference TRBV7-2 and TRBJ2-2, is GAGVSQSPSNKVTEKGKDVELRCDPISGHTALYWYRQSLGQGLEFLIYFQGNSAPDKSGLPSDRFSAERTGGSVSTLTIQRTQQEDSAVYLCASSWGPEGAGELFFGEGSRLTVL.